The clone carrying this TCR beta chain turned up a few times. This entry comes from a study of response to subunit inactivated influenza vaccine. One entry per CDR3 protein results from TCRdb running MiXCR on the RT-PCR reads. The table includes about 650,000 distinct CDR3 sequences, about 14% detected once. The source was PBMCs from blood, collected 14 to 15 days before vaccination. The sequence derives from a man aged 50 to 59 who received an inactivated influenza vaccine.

CDR3 sequence: CASSQAPGYEQYF. The CDR3 DNA is TGTGCCAGCAGCCAAGCACCCGGTTACGAGCAGTACTTC. The genes are TRBV7-2 and TRBJ2-7; D not resolved. Trimming took off 5 bases at V and 4 bases at J, with 12 bases between the two ends. CDR3 length: 13 residues. Germline values: CDR1 SGHTA, CDR2 FQGNSA.